The T cell receptor (beta chain) under discussion was sequenced for a study of identical twins. Study-level points and caveats: Fewer insertions marked abundant cord blood beta clonotypes; young adult naive trended weakly, memory not at all. Out-of-frame TCR alpha sharing observed in monozygotic twins exceeded model estimates. Conclusions came from cross-sectional statistical analysis, not from following the same donors. A partial confounding effect on zero-insertion analyses could come from invariant MAIT and iNKT cells.

Each CDR3 protein gets one entry after TCRdb re-called the 5' RACE reads with MiXCR. This sample has about 240,000 distinct CDR3 sequences; about 10% occur once, and the top ten carry more than 8.5%. The CDR3 covers 14 residues. Per germline, CDR1 LGHNA and CDR2 YSLEER. V was trimmed by 10 bases and J by 5 bases, leaving 17 bases between them. Concerning this clonotype itself: Its cognate antigen is unknown.

This chain connects TRBV4-3 to TRBJ1-4; TRBD1 might be the D (5 bases). Input material: memory T cells sorted from blood. This receptor was identified in a man over 45 in good health. This chain's CDR3 is CATSRDGVNEKLFF. The CDR3 DNA is TGCGCCACCAGTCGGGACGGGGTGAATGAAAAACTGTTTTTT.